Following are 11 T cell receptor beta chains from one sample sequenced in a study of blood T cell repertoires in COVID-19. Assay: immunoSEQ multiplex PCR; the TCRdb copy retains only in-frame clones and omits some. Found here are 250,000 or so clones, 85% to 90% of them singletons; the top ten hold roughly 2.7%. The sequencing input was peripheral blood. These receptors were collected from a young man with COVID-19, enrolled during active disease.

The chain has TRBV7-2 and TRBJ2-3; unclear D gene. Germline V CDR1 and CDR2: SGHTA, FQGNSA. The V gene lost 3 bases and the J gene lost 0 bases, with 19 bases spanning the gap. The length of the CDR3 is 18 residues. CDR3 loop: CASSLSGPTGSSTDTQYF. The CDR3 nucleotides are TGTGCCAGCAGCTTGTCCGGCCCGACGGGTTCTAGCACAGATACGCAGTATTTT.

This clone was recorded once. The chain carries TRBV27 and TRBJ1-5; D might be TRBD1 (6 bases). The CDR3 has 14 amino acids. Between the trimmed V and J ends, which lost 5 bases and 1 base, there was a span of 9 bases. Germline assignment: CDR1 MNHEY and CDR2 SMNVEV (reference sequence). Written as DNA, the CDR3 is TGTGCCAGCAGTGAACAGGGAAGCAATCAGCCCCAGCATTTT. Residues: CASSEQGSNQPQHF.

This clone was found once. The rearrangement links TRBV2 to TRBJ2-3; the match to TRBD2 covers 11 bases. Germline V gives CDR1 SNHLY, CDR2 FYNNEI. The CDR3 has 16 residues. Germline trimming cut 2 bases from V and 1 base from J; bases unmatched to any gene: 2. CDR3 coding DNA: TGTGCCAGCAGTGAAACTAGCGGGGGCCGCACAGATACGCAGTATTTT. Amino acids: CASSETSGGRTDTQYF.

The rearrangement uses TRBV6-1 and TRBJ1-5; TRBD1 might be the D (5 bases). The CDR3 consists of 17 residues. The germline V gene encodes CDR1 MNHNS and CDR2 SASEGT. The V end was cut by 2 bases, the J end by 9 bases, with 23 bases between. The chain's CDR3 is CASSEPFGTPSSWPQHF. The CDR3, as DNA: TGTGCCAGCAGTGAACCATTCGGGACTCCCTCGTCGTGGCCCCAGCATTTT.

The CDR3 DNA sequence: TGTGCCAGCAGTGAAGTTTCGGGGGTCTCTGGAAACACCATATATTTT. It encodes CASSEVSGVSGNTIYF. The chain joins TRBV2 to TRBJ1-3; a weak D match, TRBD1 (5 bases). The CDR3 loop spans 16 amino acids. V gave up 1 base and J gave up 0 bases, with 10 bases separating them. CDR1 is SNHLY and CDR2 is FYNNEI in the germline V gene.

The chain uses TRBV12-5 and TRBJ1-2; no firm D call. The germline gives CDR1 LGHNT, CDR2 FRNRAP. V lost 0 bases, J lost 6 bases, and 14 bases lay in between. The CDR3 contains 15 residues. The CDR3 DNA sequence: TGTGCTAGTGGTTTGGTACGGAGGGATTTGGATGGCTACACCTTC. Translation: CASGLVRRDLDGYTF.

The V gene is TRBV11-2, the J gene TRBJ1-1, with 8 bases lining up with TRBD1. The germline CDR1 and CDR2 sequences are SGHAT and FQNNGV. CDR3 length: 14 amino acids. V was pared by 3 bases and J by 4 bases, with 4 bases of the junction left unmatched. The CDR3 DNA reads as TGTGCCAGCAGCTTCTCGGGACAGGCCACTGAAGCTTTCTTT. This translates into CASSFSGQATEAFF.

The V gene is TRBV9, the J gene TRBJ2-1, with D possibly being TRBD2 (6 bases). Per germline, CDR1 SGDLS and CDR2 YYNGEE. The V gene lost 2 bases and the J gene lost 2 bases, with 17 bases spanning the gap. CDR3 length: 17 amino acids. The CDR3 loop is CASSVTSFGVTYNEQFF. Here the CDR3 DNA reads TGTGCCAGCAGCGTGACTAGTTTCGGAGTCACCTACAATGAGCAGTTCTTC.

J is TRBJ2-7 and V is TRBV19, with 10 nucleotides matching TRBD1. The CDR3 spans 15 residues. The germline CDR1 and CDR2 sequences are LNHDA and SQIVND (reference sequence). J lost 0 bases, V lost 4 bases, and 3 bases had no gene match. CDR3 amino acids: CASSTRTGGSYEQYF. The DNA for the CDR3 is TGTGCCAGTAGTACCCGGACAGGGGGCTCCTACGAGCAGTACTTC. Together with reference TRBV19 and TRBJ2-7, the CDR3 gives the full variable domain: DGGITQSPKYLFRKEGQNVTLSCEQNLNHDAMYWYRQDPGQGLRLIYYSQIVNDFQKGDIAEGYSVSREKKESFPLTVTSAQKNPTAFYLCASSTRTGGSYEQYFGPGTRLTVT.

This clone was counted at least ten times. V gene TRBV9 combines with J gene TRBJ1-5; D might be TRBD1 (6 bases). Germline CDR1 SGDLS, CDR2 YYNGEE. The ends were cut back, 3 bases at V and 4 bases at J, with 11 bases in the middle. The CDR3 runs 14 residues. Written as DNA, the CDR3 is TGTGCCAGCAGCGAAGGGGGAATTAATCAGCCCCAGCATTTT. This codes for CASSEGGINQPQHF.

The genes are TRBV7-2 and TRBJ2-2; no firm D call. V was shortened by 2 bases and J by 0 bases, with 10 bases between the two germline ends. Germline V gene sequence: CDR1 SGHTA, CDR2 FQGNSA. The CDR3 runs to 16 residues. The CDR3 nucleotides read TGTGCCAGCAGCTTATCTCTATCCGCGAACACCGGGGAGCTGTTTTTT. Protein product: CASSLSLSANTGELFF.